The text below deals with one T cell receptor (beta chain). Germline CDR1 reads SEHNR; CDR2 reads FQNEAQ (reference sequence). This CDR3 is built from 18 residues. V trimming: 0 bases; J trimming: 1 base; junction bases outside the gene matches: 10. The data derive from a study of blood T cell repertoires in COVID-19. About the research overall: The samples span acute and convalescent COVID-19 from the United States, Italy and Spain. T cells, B-cell-depleted T cells, or PBMCs provided the cDNA or gDNA that served as material.

In the source study's methods: Amplified reference gene primers provided the basis for estimating nucleated cell counts. Profiled with immunoSEQ multiplex PCR; TCRdb holds only in-frame clones, not every one. V, J and clone size were drawn from that table, and D and trimming were deduced from the DNA. Of 250,000 to 300,000 clones listed, around 90% are singletons. The chain links TRBV7-9 to TRBJ2-7; 9 bases fit TRBD1. This TCR was sampled from a human donor in a cohort exposed to, infected with or recovered from COVID-19 (not recorded which). The donor label of this sample is uncertain. Sequenced material: PBMCs or T cells enriched from blood (not recorded which). CDR3 sequence (DNA): TGTGCCAGCAGCTTAGCGCCGCATAGGGGACAGGGATCCTACGAGCAGTACTTC. Translated: CASSLAPHRGQGSYEQYF.